Below, 32 T cell receptor beta chains from the same sample are listed, as sequenced in a study of T cell repertoires in cytomegalovirus infection (dated by TCRdb to about 2019). Instrument used: Illumina HiSeq 1500. TCRdb reran the public reads through fastp at Q25 and MiXCR, keeping productive beta chains. Merged by CDR3 protein, the rows form single entries marked with the most common genes and DNA. The sample data list approximately 180,000 distinct CDR3 sequences, and about a tenth of these were observed just once. About 4.6% of the sample comes from the top ten. The sample was PBMCs. These receptors all come from a human donor in good health (CMV status not recorded). Some clones in this sample may be carry-over from other donors' samples.

There are many counts of this clonotype. The rearrangement joins TRBV7-8 to TRBJ2-5; D is uncertain. V lost 5 bases, J lost 7 bases, and 14 bases lay in between. This CDR3 has 13 amino acids. The germline V gene encodes CDR1 SGHVS and CDR2 FQNEAQ. CDR3 sequence (DNA): TGTGCCAGCAGCCTCCCCCCACCGGGGACCCAGTACTTC. Translating gives CASSLPPPGTQYF.

As to this clonotype: One base away lies a much larger clone, so this may be a sequencing read error. The CDR3 does not end in the conserved phenylalanine or tryptophan, so this is likely a read error. The V gene is TRBV11-2, the J gene TRBJ2-7; D unclear. The CDR3 has 16 residues. Trimming removed 2 bases from V and 2 bases from J, with 16 bases in between. CDR1 and CDR2 from the germline V gene are SGHAT and FQNNGV. The DNA of the CDR3 is TGTGCCAGCAGCTTAAATGTCAGGACGAGTACCTACGAGCAGTACTTG. Encoded protein: CASSLNVRTSTYEQYL.

This clonotype was seen at least ten times. This rearrangement joins TRBV28 to TRBJ2-7, with TRBD2 as a possible D gene (6 bases). V lost 6 bases to trimming and J lost 7 bases, with 19 bases between them. Germline values: CDR1 MDHEN, CDR2 SYDVKM. The length of the CDR3 is 14 residues. The CDR3 here is CASSVLTRGKEQYF. Here the CDR3 DNA reads TGTGCCAGCAGCGTACTGACTAGGGGTAAGGAGCAGTACTTC. Full variable domain (remainder filled in from reference TRBV28 and TRBJ2-7): DVKVTQSSRYLVKRTGEKVFLECVQDMDHENMFWYRQDPGLGLRLIYFSYDVKMKEKGDIPEGYSVSREKKERFSLILESASTNQTSMYLCASSVLTRGKEQYFGPGTRLTVT.

This clonotype came up many times. V gene TRBV7-2 combines with J gene TRBJ2-5; no reliable D call. V lost 5 bases, J lost 5 bases, and 9 bases lay in between. This CDR3 is 12 amino acids long. CDR1 and CDR2 (germline): SGHTA, FQGNSA. The CDR3 spells CASSKTVETQYF. The CDR3 nucleotides are TGTGCCAGCAGCAAAACGGTCGAGACCCAGTACTTC.

This clonotype came up a few times. V usage is TRBV6-5 and J usage is TRBJ2-1; TRBD2 aligns across 11 bases. Germline trimming cut 6 bases from V and 5 bases from J; bases unmatched to any gene: 6. Germline V gene data show CDR1 as MNHEY and CDR2 as SVGAGI. The CDR3 covers 15 residues. CDR3 protein: CASRTSGSTNNEQFF. CDR3 DNA sequence: TGTGCCAGCAGAACTAGCGGGAGTACGAACAATGAGCAGTTCTTC.

This clonotype has ten or more counts. CDR3 sequence (DNA): TGTGCCAGCAGCTTAGCTATGACAGGAAACTATGGCTACACCTTC. This encodes CASSLAMTGNYGYTF. The chain uses TRBV7-2 and TRBJ1-2; weak D call: TRBD1 (6 bases). CDR3 length equals 15 residues. Germline V gene data show CDR1 as SGHTA and CDR2 as FQGNSA. The V gene lost 0 bases and the J gene lost 2 bases, with 10 bases spanning the gap.

This clonotype has at least ten counts. The chain links TRBV28 to TRBJ2-6; D is uncertain. Germline CDR1 MDHEN, CDR2 SYDVKM. This CDR3 spans 16 amino acids. Trimming stripped 4 bases from V and 2 bases from J, with 12 bases between. CDR3 region: CASSSPGITGANVLTF. CDR3 nucleotide sequence: TGTGCCAGCAGTTCCCCCGGTATCACTGGGGCCAACGTCCTGACTTTC.

This clonotype came up a few times. The V and J genes are TRBV20-1 and TRBJ1-5; no firm D call. CDR1 is DFQATT, CDR2 SNEGSKA, per germline (reference sequence). Trimming cost V 6 bases and J 0 bases, with 6 bases left between them. CDR3 length: 12 residues. CDR3 bases: TGCAGTGCAAGAAATAGCAATCAGCCCCAGCATTTT. It specifies CSARNSNQPQHF.

In its sample, this clonotype was seen many times. The chain links TRBV2 to TRBJ1-2; 7 positions agree with TRBD1. This CDR3 contains 16 residues. V was clipped by 2 bases and J by 6 bases; unmatched bases: 12. Per the germline V gene, CDR1 is SNHLY and CDR2 is FYNNEI. Here the CDR3 DNA reads TGTGCCAGCAGTGAACGGAATCAGGGGGGAAGGGATGGCTACACCTTC. It encodes CASSERNQGGRDGYTF.

This clonotype came up many times. The chain joins TRBV12-3 or TRBV12-4 to TRBJ1-2; D is possibly TRBD1 (5 bases). Trimming left V 6 bases short and J 6 bases short, with 17 bases between. There are 14 residues in the CDR3. CDR3: CASSPGTDQHGYTF. The CDR3 DNA is TGTGCCAGCAGCCCCGGGACGGATCAACATGGCTACACCTTC.

This clonotype occurred many times. The chain is built from TRBV30 and TRBJ2-5; TRBD2 agrees at 11 bases. The CDR3 runs to 14 residues. CDR1 is GTSNPN and CDR2 is SVGIG in the germline V gene (reference sequence). V shed 3 bases and J 4 bases; nucleotides not matched to a gene: 4. The CDR3: CAWSLGLAGETQYF. The CDR3 DNA is TGTGCCTGGAGCCTTGGACTAGCGGGAGAGACCCAGTACTTC.

This clonotype was detected ten times or more. J is TRBJ1-1 and V is TRBV28; D not certain. Per the germline V gene, CDR1 is MDHEN and CDR2 is SYDVKM. The CDR3 length is 15 residues. V was pared by 5 bases and J by 1 base, with 14 bases between. CDR3 nucleotide sequence: TGTGCCAGCAGTACCCCGTGGGGAGAGAACACTGAAGCTTTCTTT. This encodes CASSTPWGENTEAFF.

This clonotype was seen repeatedly, ten times or more. This chain connects TRBV27 to TRBJ1-4; D unresolved. CDR1 and CDR2 (germline): MNHEY, SMNVEV (reference sequence). The CDR3 length is 14 residues. V lost 3 bases and J lost 5, with 10 bases in between. This chain's CDR3 is CASSFSQQNEKLFF. In DNA, the CDR3 is TGTGCCAGCAGTTTTTCACAGCAGAATGAAAAACTGTTTTTT.

The table lists this clonotype with many counts. The chain carries TRBV7-6 and TRBJ2-3, with TRBD2 matching 10 bases. V shed 8 bases and J 0 bases; nucleotides not matched to a gene: 5. From germline, CDR1 is SGHVS and CDR2 FNYEAQ. This CDR3 region has 15 residues. The CDR3 loop is CASRPSGGSTDTQYF. CDR3 DNA: TGTGCCAGCCGGCCTAGCGGGGGTAGCACAGATACGCAGTATTTT. Using reference TRBV7-6 and TRBJ2-3 for the parts outside the CDR3, the full variable domain is GAGVSQSPRYKVTKRGQDVALRCDPISGHVSLYWYRQALGQGPEFLTYFNYEAQQDKSGLPNDRFSAERPEGSISTLTIQRTEQRDSAMYRCASRPSGGSTDTQYFGPGTRLTVL.

The table lists this clonotype with a few counts. The V and J genes are TRBV20-1 and TRBJ2-3, with 11 bases aligning to TRBD1. Germline CDR1 reads DFQATT; CDR2 reads SNEGSKA (reference sequence). The CDR3 loop spans 19 amino acids. V lost 4 bases and J lost 0; bases outside the gene matches: 15. The CDR3, as DNA: TGCAGTGCTAAGTCTTTGCCGGGACAGGGGGTTACTAGCACAGATACGCAGTATTTT. The encoded protein is CSAKSLPGQGVTSTDTQYF.

In this sample, this clonotype turned up many times. V and J are TRBV5-6 and TRBJ2-5, with 7 nucleotides matching TRBD2. CDR3 length equals 15 residues. Germline assignment: CDR1 SGHDT and CDR2 YYEEEE. With V trimmed by 4 bases and J by 4 bases, 10 bases remained unmatched. The CDR3 bases are TGTGCCAGCAGCGCTGGCGGGTTAGCGGGAGAGACCCAGTACTTC. Translation gives CASSAGGLAGETQYF.

This clonotype showed up many times. V is TRBV10-3 and J is TRBJ2-5; possibly TRBD1 for D (5 bases). CDR3 length: 16 residues. The V and J ends lost 4 bases and 5 bases respectively, with 20 bases between them. The germline V gene has CDR1 ENHRY and CDR2 SYGVKD. In DNA form, the CDR3 reads TGTGCCATCAGTGCCCAGGGCAGGAGTAAAGGGGAGACCCAGTACTTC. Translated, it gives CAISAQGRSKGETQYF.

This clonotype turned up a few times. The genes are TRBV5-1 and TRBJ2-7; 9 nucleotides agree with TRBD1. The CDR3 length is 14 residues. V lost 4 bases and J lost 6; bases outside the gene matches: 8. Looked up from germline, CDR1 is SGHRS and CDR2 is YFSETQ. The CDR3 sequence: CASSPGDRESEQYF. CDR3 nucleotides: TGCGCCAGCAGCCCCGGGGACAGGGAATCCGAGCAGTACTTC.

The sample holds a few counts of this clonotype. This rearrangement joins TRBV7-2 to TRBJ2-1; 7 bases agree with TRBD2. The CDR3 spans 15 residues. Germline V gene sequence: CDR1 SGHTA, CDR2 FQGNSA. V lost 5 bases and J lost 8; bases outside the gene matches: 12. For the CDR3, the DNA is TGTGCCAGCAGCGTCCCGGGACTAATTTTCGATGAGCAGTTCTTC. Its protein product is CASSVPGLIFDEQFF.

This sequence joins TRBV11-3 and TRBJ2-3, with TRBD2 matching over 12 bases. From germline, CDR1 is SGHNT and CDR2 YENEEA. The CDR3 has 16 amino acids. Unmatched junction bases numbered 4, after V lost 4 bases and J lost 2 bases. CDR3 DNA: TGTGCCAGCAGCTCATCTAGCGGGGGGGACACAGATACGCAGTATTTT. This encodes CASSSSSGGDTDTQYF.

This clonotype was detected many times. This chain links TRBV6-2 or TRBV6-3 with TRBJ2-5; D gene uncertain. CDR1 MNHEY and CDR2 SVGEGT come from the germline V gene. There are 14 residues in the CDR3. V was cut by 7 bases and J by 1 base, with 13 bases left in between. The CDR3 region has the DNA TGTGCCAGCAATTCTTATGACATCCAAGAGACCCAGTACTTC. Protein product: CASNSYDIQETQYF.

This rearrangement joins TRBV14 to TRBJ2-5, with unresolved D. The CDR3 loop spans 12 amino acids. CDR1 and CDR2 (germline): SGHDN, FVKESK. Trimming cost V 3 bases and J 6 bases, with 8 bases left between them. The CDR3 region is CASSHLRKTQYF. The CDR3 nucleotides are TGTGCCAGCAGCCACCTGAGGAAGACCCAGTACTTC.

The chain joins TRBV7-2 to TRBJ2-1, with D hard to call. Trimming pared 4 bases from V and 10 bases from J, leaving 23 bases between. In germline, CDR1 is SGHTA, CDR2 FQGNSA. The CDR3 is made up of 16 amino acids. In DNA, the CDR3 is TGTGCCAGCAGCTCCTTCGGGTGGGCATCAATAAGGGAGCAGTTCTTC. This sequence encodes CASSSFGWASIREQFF.

This clonotype was detected many times. The chain combines TRBV30 with TRBJ2-1; 9 nucleotides agree with TRBD2. CDR1 and CDR2 (germline): GTSNPN, SVGIG (reference sequence). This CDR3 is 18 amino acids long. J lost 9 bases, V lost 1 base, and 19 bases had no gene match. The CDR3 DNA reads TGTGCCTGGAGTGGGGTTCCTCTTGCGGGAGGGTCTTTCGTTGAGCAGTTCTTC. This gives the protein CAWSGVPLAGGSFVEQFF.

This clonotype was seen ten or more times. The chain has TRBV7-2 and TRBJ2-1; TRBD1 might be the D (5 bases). The V gene's germline CDR1 is SGHTA and CDR2 FQGNSA. The ends were cut back, 2 bases at V and 2 bases at J, with 7 bases in the middle. The CDR3 has 14 residues. The CDR3 nucleotides are TGTGCCAGCAGCTTAACAGGAGCCTACAATGAGCAGTTCTTC. The encoded protein is CASSLTGAYNEQFF.

This chain uses TRBV2 with TRBJ2-1, with 8 bases matching TRBD2. The CDR3 is 15 amino acids. CDR1 is SNHLY and CDR2 is FYNNEI in the germline V gene. With 9 bases clipped from V and 6 bases from J, the junction kept 13 bases outside the gene matches. DNA of the CDR3: TGTGCCAGTCTCGGTGTGGCGGGAGGTAGCAATGAGCAGTTCTTC. Translation gives CASLGVAGGSNEQFF.

The gene calls are TRBV19 and TRBJ1-5, with D possibly matching TRBD1 (5 bases). Germline loops: CDR1 LNHDA, CDR2 SQIVND (reference sequence). The V gene lost 8 bases and the J gene lost 7 bases, with 18 bases spanning the gap. This CDR3 is 14 amino acids long. Written as DNA, the CDR3 is TGTGCCAGTGCGCCCGGGGGGGTAGGGCAGCCCCAGCATTTT. Translating gives CASAPGGVGQPQHF.

Many counts were recorded for this clonotype. J is TRBJ2-4 and V is TRBV19; weak D call: TRBD2 (5 bases). The CDR3 spans 14 residues. The V gene lost 6 bases and the J gene lost 6 bases, with 15 bases spanning the gap. Per germline, CDR1 LNHDA and CDR2 SQIVND (reference sequence). This chain's CDR3 is CASRPPRERNIQYF. The CDR3 region has the DNA TGTGCCAGTAGGCCCCCAAGGGAGAGAAACATTCAGTACTTC.

This clonotype was seen many times. The gene calls are TRBV5-1 and TRBJ2-7; TRBD2 matches at 7 bases. Looked up from germline, CDR1 is SGHRS and CDR2 is YFSETQ. Unmatched junction bases numbered 7, after V lost 4 bases and J lost 3 bases. This CDR3 has 14 amino acids. In DNA, the CDR3 is TGCGCCAGCAGCCAAACCGGGACTAACTACGAGCAGTACTTC. This translates into CASSQTGTNYEQYF. Drawing the rest from reference TRBV5-1 and TRBJ2-7, the complete variable domain is KAGVTQTPRYLIKTRGQQVTLSCSPISGHRSVSWYQQTPGQGLQFLFEYFSETQRNKGNFPGRFSGRQFSNSRSEMNVSTLELGDSALYLCASSQTGTNYEQYFGPGTRLTVT.

This clonotype has at least ten counts. V usage is TRBV11-2 and J usage is TRBJ1-6; D is perhaps TRBD1 (6 bases). Germline V gene data show CDR1 as SGHAT and CDR2 as FQNNGV. This CDR3 comprises 19 residues. V lost 0 bases to trimming and J lost 1 base, with 16 bases between them. For the CDR3, the DNA is TGTGCCAGCAGCTTAGACGCCAGGCCAGGGGCGTCCTATAATTCACCCCTCCACTTT. It is translated as CASSLDARPGASYNSPLHF.

This clonotype was seen repeatedly, ten times or more. V and J are TRBV28 and TRBJ2-7; a possible D gene is TRBD1 (6 bases). The CDR3 is 14 amino acids. The germline V gene encodes CDR1 MDHEN and CDR2 SYDVKM. V lost 6 bases, J lost 0 bases, and 12 bases lay in between. CDR3 nucleotides: TGTGCCAGCAGGCAGGGGTCGTACTCCTACGAGCAGTACTTC. Translated: CASRQGSYSYEQYF.

This clonotype was recorded many times. This chain connects TRBV7-2 to TRBJ2-2; 7 positions agree with TRBD1. This CDR3 is built from 16 residues. The ends lost 5 bases at V and 7 bases at J; junction bases unmatched: 13. Germline V gene sequence: CDR1 SGHTA, CDR2 FQGNSA. The CDR3 DNA is TGTGCCAGCAGCAACCCCGGGACAGTGGCATTCGGGGAGCTGTTTTTT. As protein: CASSNPGTVAFGELFF.